This T cell receptor (beta chain) was identified in a study of CD8+CD57+ T cells in acquired aplastic anemia. Across the study: On average, sorted CD4+ and CD8+ cells gave approximately 3 ug of DNA.

TCR beta VDJ and CDR3 profiles were obtained from a genomic DNA template. TCRdb ran MiXCR on the reads and lists one entry per CDR3 protein. This sample has approximately 200,000 distinct CDR3 sequences, with under 70% found just once. The CDR3 runs to 15 residues. The germline V and J ends were trimmed by 0 bases and 4 bases, with 13 bases remaining between them. Per the germline V gene, CDR1 is KGHSY and CDR2 is FQNENV. The clonotype was recovered from a human donor with severe aplastic anemia or a healthy control (not recorded which). The rearrangement uses TRBV16 and TRBJ2-7; D is ambiguous. Sample: sorted CD4+, CD8+, or CD8+CD57+ T cells (not recorded which) from PBMCs. CDR3 sequence: CASSQSHSPSYEQYF. CDR3 in DNA: TGTGCCAGCAGCCAATCGCACAGTCCATCATACGAGCAGTACTTC.